Given below is one TCR beta chain in context. The assay was immunoSEQ multiplex PCR, and TCRdb's table has in-frame clones only and misses some. The repertoire includes tens of thousands of clones, roughly 80% of them detected once, and about 14% sits in the top ten. This sample stems from a study of blood T cell repertoires in COVID-19. The CDR3 contains 13 residues. The germline V gene encodes CDR1 SNHLY and CDR2 FYNNEI. Trimming took 4 bases from V and 0 from J, leaving 6 bases between them. This TCR came from a woman of 80 years or more with acute or convalescent COVID-19. V gene TRBV2 combines with J gene TRBJ1-1; D is undetermined. Sequencing was performed on peripheral blood. CDR3 sequence (DNA): TGTGCCAGCAGTGGACACATGAACACTGAAGCTTTCTTT. It specifies CASSGHMNTEAFF.